The next 3 T cell receptor beta chains were all read from a single sample in a study of human T cells and chemical hapten exposure. Time point here: patch test 2, 6 weeks after DPC sensitization. The treatment here: therapeutic diphenylcyclopropenone sensitization with weekly scalp DPC. Each CDR3 protein gets one entry after TCRdb re-called the RACE reads with MiXCR. The sample records about 110,000 distinct CDR3 sequences, 9% to 9.5% being singletons. Here the sequenced sample was whole blood, taken in connection with sensitization to the hapten diphenylcyclopropenone (DPC). The source of these receptors is a woman in her thirties or forties with alopecia areata. Some clones in this sample may be carry-over from other donors' samples.

This clonotype was detected ten times or more. The chain joins TRBV6-5 to TRBJ1-2; no clear D. Germline-derived CDR1 and CDR2 are MNHEY and SVGAGI. V was trimmed by 3 bases and J by 4 bases, leaving 12 bases between them. The CDR3 has 14 residues. This chain's CDR3 is CASSYSAGRYGYTF. CDR3 DNA sequence: TGTGCCAGCAGTTATAGTGCCGGTCGCTATGGCTACACCTTC.

The sample holds many counts of this clonotype. The chain links TRBV5-1 to TRBJ2-1, with 9 bases matching TRBD2. This CDR3 contains 16 residues. The trim removed 4 bases at V and 5 bases at J, leaving 10 bases unmatched. Germline V gives CDR1 SGHRS, CDR2 YFSETQ. DNA of the CDR3: TGCGCCAGCAGCACCCCGAGTAGCGGGGGTAACAATGAGCAGTTCTTC. This sequence encodes CASSTPSSGGNNEQFF.

CDR3 DNA sequence: TGCAGTGCTACCGGGACAGGGACCTCTTGGGATGAGCAGTTCTTC. It specifies CSATGTGTSWDEQFF. The rearrangement joins TRBV20-1 to TRBJ2-1; 9 nucleotides align to TRBD1. In germline, CDR1 is DFQATT, CDR2 SNEGSKA (reference sequence). This CDR3 spans 15 amino acids. V lost 4 bases and J lost 8; bases outside the gene matches: 12.